This TCR beta chain was found in a study of blood T cell repertoires in COVID-19. Data came from immunoSEQ multiplex PCR; TCRdb stores just in-frame clones and leaves some out. The data show 150,000 to 200,000 clones, around 76% seen once. Germline lookup yields CDR1 ENHRY and CDR2 SYGVKD. CDR3 length: 14 residues. The V gene end was trimmed by 10 bases and the J gene end by 5 bases; junction bases not matched to a gene: 12. The sequence derives from a woman aged 45-65 years with active or convalescent COVID-19. The sequenced material came from peripheral blood. The chain links TRBV10-3 to TRBJ2-5, with 8 bases matching TRBD2. The CDR3 nucleotides are TGTGCCACCGGCCCCGGGACTAGAGGGGAGACCCAGTACTTC. Protein product: CATGPGTRGETQYF.